Sequencing of this T cell receptor beta chain was carried out in a study of blood T cell repertoires in COVID-19. Study at large: From the United States, Italy and Spain came samples of acute and convalescent COVID-19. From T cells, B-cell-depleted T cells, or PBMCs came the material, which was cDNA or gDNA.

Trimming left V 2 bases short and J 4 bases short, with 11 bases between. The CDR3 length is 14 residues. Germline-derived CDR1 and CDR2 are LGHDT and YNNKEL (reference sequence). Methods used by the authors: Reference gene primer amplification gave nucleated cell count estimates. Only in-frame clones appear in the TCRdb table, and some are missing; sequencing was by immunoSEQ multiplex PCR. The DNA was the basis for D and trimming; V, J and clone size are from that table. The repertoire holds more than 55,000 clones, around 84% seen once, with around 10% in the top ten. This chain uses TRBV3-1 (or the pseudogene TRBV3-2) with TRBJ1-2, with a possible D match to TRBD1 (5 bases). The sequenced sample was peripheral blood. The receptor was derived from a woman older than 75 with acute or convalescent COVID-19. CDR3 nucleotide sequence: TGTGCCAGCAGCCAAAAAACAGACAGCTATGGCTACACCTTC. Amino acid sequence: CASSQKTDSYGYTF.